This T cell receptor (beta chain) was profiled in a study of blood T cell repertoires in COVID-19. At the level of the study: Acute and convalescent COVID-19 specimens originated in the United States, Italy and Spain.

CDR3 length: 17 amino acids. Losses at the gene ends were 4 bases for V and 1 base for J; bases not matched to a gene: 10. Germline V gene data show CDR1 as MNHNS and CDR2 as SASEGT. Data came from immunoSEQ multiplex PCR; TCRdb stores just in-frame clones and leaves some out. The repertoire has about 21,000 clones, roughly 85% of them found once; the top ten carry roughly 7%. The source of this sequence is a human donor in a cohort sampled during active COVID-19. The chain links TRBV6-1 to TRBJ1-2, with TRBD1 matching 9 bases. The sequenced material came from peripheral blood. The CDR3 protein is CASSARDRVLHNYGYTF. In nucleotides, the CDR3 is TGTGCCAGCAGTGCCCGGGACAGGGTCCTACATAACTATGGCTACACCTTC.